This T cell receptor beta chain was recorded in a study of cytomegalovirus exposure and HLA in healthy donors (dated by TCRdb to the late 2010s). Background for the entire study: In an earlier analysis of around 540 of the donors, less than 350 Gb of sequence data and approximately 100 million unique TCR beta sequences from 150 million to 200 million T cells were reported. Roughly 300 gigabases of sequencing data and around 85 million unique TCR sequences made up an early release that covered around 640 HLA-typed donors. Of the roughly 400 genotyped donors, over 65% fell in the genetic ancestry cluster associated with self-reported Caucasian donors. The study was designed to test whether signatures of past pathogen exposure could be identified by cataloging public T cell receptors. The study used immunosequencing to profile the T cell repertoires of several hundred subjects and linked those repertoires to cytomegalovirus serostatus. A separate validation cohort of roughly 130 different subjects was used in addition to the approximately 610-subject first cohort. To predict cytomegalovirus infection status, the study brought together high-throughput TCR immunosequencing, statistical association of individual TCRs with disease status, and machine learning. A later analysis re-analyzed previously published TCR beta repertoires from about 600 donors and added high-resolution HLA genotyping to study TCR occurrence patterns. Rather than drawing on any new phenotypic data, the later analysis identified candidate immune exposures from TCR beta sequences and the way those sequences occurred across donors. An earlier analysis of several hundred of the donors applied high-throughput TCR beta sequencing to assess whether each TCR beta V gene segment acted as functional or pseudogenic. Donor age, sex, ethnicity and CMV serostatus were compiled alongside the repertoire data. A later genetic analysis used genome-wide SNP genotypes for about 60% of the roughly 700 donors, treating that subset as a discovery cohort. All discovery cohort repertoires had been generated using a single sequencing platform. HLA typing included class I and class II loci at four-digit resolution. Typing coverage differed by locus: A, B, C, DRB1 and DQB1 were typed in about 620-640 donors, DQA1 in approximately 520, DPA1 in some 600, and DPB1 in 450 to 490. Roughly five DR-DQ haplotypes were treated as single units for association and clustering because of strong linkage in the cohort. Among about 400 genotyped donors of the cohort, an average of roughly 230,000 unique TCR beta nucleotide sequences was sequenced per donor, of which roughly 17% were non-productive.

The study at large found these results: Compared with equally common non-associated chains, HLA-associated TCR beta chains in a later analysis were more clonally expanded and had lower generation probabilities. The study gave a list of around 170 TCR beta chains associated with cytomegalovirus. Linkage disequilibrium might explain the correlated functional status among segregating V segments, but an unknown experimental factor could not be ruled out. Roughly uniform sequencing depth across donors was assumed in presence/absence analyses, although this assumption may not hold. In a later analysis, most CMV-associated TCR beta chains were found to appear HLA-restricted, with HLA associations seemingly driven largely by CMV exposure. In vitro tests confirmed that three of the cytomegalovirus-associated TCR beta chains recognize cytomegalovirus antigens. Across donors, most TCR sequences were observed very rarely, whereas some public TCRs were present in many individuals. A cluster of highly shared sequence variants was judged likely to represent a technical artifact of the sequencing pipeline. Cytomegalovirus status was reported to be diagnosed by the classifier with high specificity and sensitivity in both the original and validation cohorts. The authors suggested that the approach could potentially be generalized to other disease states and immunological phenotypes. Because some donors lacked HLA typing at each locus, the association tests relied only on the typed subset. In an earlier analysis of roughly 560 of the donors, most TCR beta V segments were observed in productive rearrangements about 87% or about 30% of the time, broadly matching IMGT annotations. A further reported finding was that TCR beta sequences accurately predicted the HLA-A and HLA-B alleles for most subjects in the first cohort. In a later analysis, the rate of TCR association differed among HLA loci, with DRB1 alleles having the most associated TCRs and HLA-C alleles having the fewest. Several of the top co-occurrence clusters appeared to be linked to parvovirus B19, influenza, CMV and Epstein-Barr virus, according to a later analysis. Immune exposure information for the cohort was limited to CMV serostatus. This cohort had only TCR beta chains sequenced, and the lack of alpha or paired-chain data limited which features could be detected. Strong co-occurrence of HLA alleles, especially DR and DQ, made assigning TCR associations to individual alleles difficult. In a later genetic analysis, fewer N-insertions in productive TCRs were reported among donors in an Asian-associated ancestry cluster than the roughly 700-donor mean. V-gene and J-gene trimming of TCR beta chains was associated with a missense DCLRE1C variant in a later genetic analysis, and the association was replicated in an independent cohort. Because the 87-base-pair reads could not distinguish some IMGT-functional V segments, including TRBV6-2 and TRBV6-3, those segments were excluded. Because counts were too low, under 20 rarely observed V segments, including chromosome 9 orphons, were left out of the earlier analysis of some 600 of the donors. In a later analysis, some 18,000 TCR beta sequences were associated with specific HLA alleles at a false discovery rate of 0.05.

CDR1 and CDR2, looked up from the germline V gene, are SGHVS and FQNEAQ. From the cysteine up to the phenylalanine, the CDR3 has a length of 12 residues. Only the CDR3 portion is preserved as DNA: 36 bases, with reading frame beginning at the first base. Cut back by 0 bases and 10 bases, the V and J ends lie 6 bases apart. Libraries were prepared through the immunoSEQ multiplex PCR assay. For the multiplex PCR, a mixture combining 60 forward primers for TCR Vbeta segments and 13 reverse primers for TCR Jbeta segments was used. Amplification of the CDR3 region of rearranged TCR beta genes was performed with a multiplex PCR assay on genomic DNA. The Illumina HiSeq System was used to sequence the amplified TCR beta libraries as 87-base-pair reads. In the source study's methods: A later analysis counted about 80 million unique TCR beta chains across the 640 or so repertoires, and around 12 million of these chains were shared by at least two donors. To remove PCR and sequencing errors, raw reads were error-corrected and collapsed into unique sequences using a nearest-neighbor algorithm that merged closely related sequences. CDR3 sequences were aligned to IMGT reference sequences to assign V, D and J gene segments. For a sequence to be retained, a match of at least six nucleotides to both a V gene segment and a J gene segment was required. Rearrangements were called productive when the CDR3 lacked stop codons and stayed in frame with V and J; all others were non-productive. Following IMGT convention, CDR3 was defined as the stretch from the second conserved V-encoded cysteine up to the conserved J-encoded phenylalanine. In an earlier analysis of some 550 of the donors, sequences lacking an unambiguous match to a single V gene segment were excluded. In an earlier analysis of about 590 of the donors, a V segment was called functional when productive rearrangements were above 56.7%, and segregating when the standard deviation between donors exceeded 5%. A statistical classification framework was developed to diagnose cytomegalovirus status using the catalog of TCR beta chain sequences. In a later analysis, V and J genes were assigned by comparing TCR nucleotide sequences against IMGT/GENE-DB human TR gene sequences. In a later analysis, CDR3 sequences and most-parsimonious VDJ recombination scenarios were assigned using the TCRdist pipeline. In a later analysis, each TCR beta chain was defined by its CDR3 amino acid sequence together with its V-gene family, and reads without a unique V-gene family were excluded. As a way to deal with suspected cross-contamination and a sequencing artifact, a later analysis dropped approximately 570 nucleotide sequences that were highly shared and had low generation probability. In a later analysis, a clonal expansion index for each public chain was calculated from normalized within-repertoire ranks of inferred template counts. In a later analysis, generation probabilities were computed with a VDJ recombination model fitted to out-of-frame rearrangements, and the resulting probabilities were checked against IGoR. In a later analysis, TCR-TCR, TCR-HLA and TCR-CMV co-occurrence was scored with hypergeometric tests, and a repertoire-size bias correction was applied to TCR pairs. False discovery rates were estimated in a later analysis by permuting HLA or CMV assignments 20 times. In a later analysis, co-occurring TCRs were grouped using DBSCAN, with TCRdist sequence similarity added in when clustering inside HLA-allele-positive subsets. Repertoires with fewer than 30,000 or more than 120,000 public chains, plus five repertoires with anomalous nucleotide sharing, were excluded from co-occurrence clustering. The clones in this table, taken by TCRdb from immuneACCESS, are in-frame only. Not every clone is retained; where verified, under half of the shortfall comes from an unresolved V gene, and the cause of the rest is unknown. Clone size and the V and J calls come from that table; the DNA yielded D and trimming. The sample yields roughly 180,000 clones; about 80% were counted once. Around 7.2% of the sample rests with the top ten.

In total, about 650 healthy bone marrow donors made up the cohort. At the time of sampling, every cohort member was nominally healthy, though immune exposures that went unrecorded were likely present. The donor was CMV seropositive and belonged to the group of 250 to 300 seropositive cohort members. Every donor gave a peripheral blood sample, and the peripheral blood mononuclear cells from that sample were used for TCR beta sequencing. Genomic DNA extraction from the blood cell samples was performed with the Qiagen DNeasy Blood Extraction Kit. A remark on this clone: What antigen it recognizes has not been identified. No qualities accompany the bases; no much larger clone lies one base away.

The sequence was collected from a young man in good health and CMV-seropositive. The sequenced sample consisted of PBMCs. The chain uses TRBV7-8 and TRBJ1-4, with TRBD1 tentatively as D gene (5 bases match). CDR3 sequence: CASSLATGKLFF. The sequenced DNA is TGTGCCAGCAGCTTAGCAACAGGAAAACTGTTTTTT.